These 22 T cell receptor beta chains share one sample of origin, sequenced in a study of Ad26.COV2.S vaccination and SARS-CoV-2 variants. Specified treatment: some 20 received Ad26.COV2.S at low or high dose, single or two shots; 5 received placebo; per-sample allocation not given. Collection of the samples took place on day 63 after the first injection of vaccine or placebo. Assay: immunoSEQ multiplex PCR; the TCRdb copy retains only in-frame clones and omits some. The sample records 410,000 or so clones, around 90% being singletons. Material: peripheral blood, obtained in a trial of Ad26.COV2.S vaccine versus placebo. These receptors were taken from a person between 18 and 60 years old who received the Ad26.COV2.S COVID-19 vaccine or a placebo.

The genes are TRBV3-1 (or the pseudogene TRBV3-2) and TRBJ1-5, with D uncertain. Germline CDR1 and CDR2: LGHDT and YNNKEL (reference sequence). V was trimmed by 1 base and J by 5 bases, leaving 12 bases between them. The CDR3 totals 15 residues. The CDR3 protein is CASSQGPFYDQPQHF. In DNA, the CDR3 is TGTGCCAGCAGCCAAGGACCGTTTTACGATCAGCCCCAGCATTTT.

This clone was picked up a small number of times. The chain uses TRBV7-9 and TRBJ2-7, with D tentatively TRBD2 (5 bases). The V end lost 7 bases, the J end lost 1 base, and 11 bases lay between the germline ends. Germline V gene lookup returns CDR1 SEHNR and CDR2 FQNEAQ (reference sequence). This CDR3 has 13 residues. CDR3 DNA sequence: TGTGCCAGCACCTCGAGGGAGTCCTACGAGCAGTACTTC. Encoded protein: CASTSRESYEQYF.

The rearrangement uses TRBV10-3 and TRBJ1-1, with D hard to call. Trimming took 4 bases from V and 0 from J, leaving 15 bases between them. CDR3 size: 16 residues. Germline-derived CDR1 and CDR2 are ENHRY and SYGVKD. The CDR3 coding sequence is TGTGCCATCAGTGTGCAAACCTTAATATTGAACACTGAAGCTTTCTTT. Amino acid sequence: CAISVQTLILNTEAFF.

This chain links TRBV11-3 with TRBJ2-1; the match to TRBD2 covers 9 bases. The CDR3 extends over 16 amino acids. V dropped 5 bases and J dropped 2; count of bases not matched to a gene: 7. Germline assignment: CDR1 SGHNT and CDR2 YENEEA. As DNA, the CDR3 is TGTGCCAGCAGCGTCATAGCGGGAGTTCCCTACAATGAGCAGTTCTTC. Protein: CASSVIAGVPYNEQFF.

The CDR3: CSVVAVGTDTQYF. The CDR3 DNA follows: TGCAGCGTTGTGGCAGTAGGCACAGATACGCAGTATTTT. The gene calls are TRBV29-1 and TRBJ2-3; D remains ambiguous. V was pared by 4 bases and J by 1 base, with 9 bases between. This CDR3 spans 13 amino acids. The germline CDR1 and CDR2 sequences are SQVTM and ANQGSEA.

The CDR3 loop reads CASSEGLGEAFF. The CDR3 DNA follows: TGTGCCAGCAGTGAAGGACTTGGTGAAGCTTTCTTT. V and J are TRBV2 and TRBJ1-1; D uncertain. CDR3 length: 12 residues. Germline values: CDR1 SNHLY, CDR2 FYNNEI. Between the trimmed V and J ends, which lost 1 base and 7 bases, there was a span of 7 bases.

This chain connects TRBV2 to TRBJ2-7; 7 positions match TRBD2. Per germline, CDR1 SNHLY and CDR2 FYNNEI. The CDR3 contains 15 residues. Trimming cost V 4 bases and J 0 bases; bases outside gene matches: 6. This CDR3 reads CASSGLAHPSYEQYF. Written as DNA, the CDR3 is TGTGCCAGCAGTGGACTAGCTCACCCCTCCTACGAGCAGTACTTC.

The rearrangement uses TRBV7-2 and TRBJ2-3; 7 nucleotides agree with TRBD2. The CDR3 sequence is 15 residues long. From germline, CDR1 is SGHTA and CDR2 FQGNSA. With 5 bases clipped from V and 3 bases from J, the junction kept 8 bases outside the gene matches. CDR3 region: CASSAPQGGTDTQYF. The CDR3 bases are TGTGCCAGCAGCGCCCCGCAGGGAGGGACAGATACGCAGTATTTT.

The chain combines TRBV15 with TRBJ2-1, with 8 bases lining up with TRBD1. V shed 3 bases, J shed 0 bases, and the junction held 4 bases outside the gene matches. The CDR3 sequence is 16 residues long. Germline assignment: CDR1 LNHNV and CDR2 YYDKDF (reference sequence). The CDR3 loop reads CATSRGQASSYNEQFF. The CDR3 nucleotides read TGTGCCACCAGCAGGGGACAGGCGAGCTCCTACAATGAGCAGTTCTTC.

This clone has just one count. V gene TRBV18 combines with J gene TRBJ2-7, with 9 bases aligning to TRBD1. V lost 2 bases to trimming and J lost 5 bases; unmatched junction nucleotides: 7. This CDR3 spans 15 amino acids. From germline, CDR1 is KGHSH and CDR2 LQKENI. CDR3 DNA: TGTGCCAGCTCACCAGTCGGCGGACAGGGGAACGAGCAGTACTTC. It codes for CASSPVGGQGNEQYF. The full variable domain, completed using reference TRBV18 and TRBJ2-7, is NAGVMQNPRHLVRRRGQEARLRCSPMKGHSHVYWYRQLPEEGLKFMVYLQKENIIDESGMPKERFSAEFPKEGPSILRIQQVVRGDSAAYFCASSPVGGQGNEQYFGPGTRLTVT.

The V gene is TRBV9, the J gene TRBJ1-1; D perhaps matches TRBD1 (6 bases). Trimming took 1 base from V and 6 from J, leaving 13 bases between them. Per the germline V gene, CDR1 is SGDLS and CDR2 is YYNGEE. CDR3 length equals 14 residues. CDR3 coding DNA: TGTGCCAGCAGCGTAAGGGCAGGGACACCTGAAGCTTTCTTT. Protein sequence: CASSVRAGTPEAFF.

The chain links TRBV19 to TRBJ2-5; 12 bases agree with TRBD2. The ends lost 0 bases at V and 4 bases at J; junction bases unmatched: 6. Germline CDR1 LNHDA, CDR2 SQIVND (reference sequence). This CDR3 spans 17 amino acids. CDR3 nucleotide sequence: TGTGCCAGTAGTATAGATGCACTAGCGGGAGGTGGAGAGACCCAGTACTTC. Translated, it gives CASSIDALAGGGETQYF.

The chain recombines TRBV7-9 with TRBJ2-5, with D maybe TRBD1 (5 bases). Germline-derived CDR1 and CDR2 are SEHNR and FQNEAQ (reference sequence). The length of the CDR3 is 16 residues. V shed 2 bases and J shed 1 base, with 14 bases lying between them. This CDR3 is CASSLTVWQGQETQYF. The CDR3 bases are TGTGCCAGCAGCTTAACGGTATGGCAGGGCCAAGAGACCCAGTACTTC.

This clone was detected a few times. This sequence joins TRBV2 and TRBJ2-7, with D hard to call. CDR1 is SNHLY and CDR2 is FYNNEI in the germline V gene. The CDR3 length is 13 residues. V was pared by 6 bases and J by 0 bases, with 9 bases between. Written as DNA, the CDR3 is TGTGCCAGCAGGGTTGACTCCTCCTACGAGCAGTACTTC. It encodes CASRVDSSYEQYF. Based on the CDR3 plus reference TRBV2 and TRBJ2-7, the full variable domain is EPEVTQTPSHQVTQMGQEVILRCVPISNHLYFYWYRQILGQKVEFLVSFYNNEISEKSEIFDDQFSVERPDGSNFTLKIRSTKLEDSAMYFCASRVDSSYEQYFGPGTRLTVT.

The chain links TRBV6-5 to TRBJ1-2, with 9 bases fitting TRBD1. Germline V gene lookup returns CDR1 MNHEY and CDR2 SVGAGI. This CDR3 contains 13 residues. V gave up 8 bases and J gave up 0 bases; unmatched junction bases: 1. CDR3 coding DNA: TGTGCCAGCGGGGACAGGGCTAACTATGGCTACACCTTC. Its protein product is CASGDRANYGYTF.

The chain is built from TRBV5-1 and TRBJ2-7; D might be TRBD2 (6 bases). The CDR3 consists of 13 residues. V lost 7 bases, J lost 0 bases, and 11 bases lay in between. From germline, CDR1 is SGHRS and CDR2 YFSETQ. CDR3 region: CASWEVGSYEQYF. In nucleotides, the CDR3 is TGCGCCAGCTGGGAGGTGGGCTCCTACGAGCAGTACTTC.

This clone has a single count. This sequence joins TRBV6-2 or TRBV6-3 and TRBJ2-3, with 7 nucleotides matching TRBD2. In germline, CDR1 is MNHEY, CDR2 SVGEGT. This CDR3 comprises 16 residues. V was clipped by 2 bases and J by 0 bases; unmatched bases: 5. CDR3 sequence (DNA): TGTGCCAGCAGTTACGCTAGCGGAAGGAGCACAGATACGCAGTATTTT. Residues: CASSYASGRSTDTQYF.

V is TRBV27 and J is TRBJ2-1, with 7 bases identical to TRBD2. The germline CDR1 and CDR2 sequences are MNHEY and SMNVEV (reference sequence). This CDR3 comprises 15 residues. The ends lost 8 bases at V and 4 bases at J; junction bases unmatched: 11. CDR3 residues: CASGAAGVFYNEQFF. Here the CDR3 DNA reads TGTGCCAGCGGAGCCGCGGGGGTCTTTTACAATGAGCAGTTCTTC.

V is TRBV11-2 and J is TRBJ2-3; TRBD1 is a possible D gene (6 bases). From germline, CDR1 is SGHAT and CDR2 FQNNGV. Trimming stripped 2 bases from V and 1 base from J, with 10 bases between. The length of the CDR3 is 15 residues. This CDR3 reads CASSLSAGGTDTQYF. The CDR3 bases are TGTGCCAGCAGCTTAAGCGCAGGGGGCACAGATACGCAGTATTTT.

The chain joins TRBV5-8 to TRBJ1-6; no reliable D call. Germline lookup yields CDR1 SGHTS and CDR2 YDEGEE. There are 15 residues in the CDR3. V was trimmed by 2 bases and J by 0 bases, leaving 6 bases between them. As DNA, the CDR3 is TGTGCCAGCAGCTTACCGGGCTCCTATAATTCACCCCTCCACTTT. Protein sequence: CASSLPGSYNSPLHF.

The rearrangement joins TRBV4-3 to TRBJ1-6; TRBD1 agrees at 8 bases. This CDR3 is 16 amino acids long. Trimming cost V 5 bases and J 5 bases; bases outside gene matches: 8. Germline lookup yields CDR1 LGHNA and CDR2 YSLEER. CDR3 sequence: CASSDLTGANNSPLHF. The DNA of the CDR3 is TGCGCCAGCAGCGACCTGACAGGGGCTAATAATTCACCCCTCCACTTT.

The sample holds one count of this clone. The sample has other DNA sequences that encode this CDR3 too. This rearrangement joins TRBV7-9 to TRBJ2-7; TRBD2 agrees at 12 bases. This CDR3 comprises 15 residues. V shed 5 bases and J 6 bases; nucleotides not matched to a gene: 8. Germline values: CDR1 SEHNR, CDR2 FQNEAQ (reference sequence). The CDR3 region has the DNA TGTGCCAGCAGCCCTCAGACTAGCGGGAGCCGCGAGCAGTACTTC. This codes for CASSPQTSGSREQYF.